One sample yielded the 16 T cell receptor beta chains listed below, sequenced in a study of shared clonotypes between healthy human individuals. Positively selected for CCR7, the CD45RO-negative cells used as naive CD8 cells excluded terminally differentiated effector memory CD45RA+ cells. Sequencing used immunoSEQ multiplex PCR; TCRdb keeps in-frame clones, though not all of them. The sample lists about 2 million clones; roughly 94% were seen once. The sequenced sample was naive CD8+ T cells sorted from blood. These receptors all stem from a man aged 18 to 29 in good health.

This chain uses TRBV5-4 with TRBJ2-7, with TRBD1 as a possible D gene (6 bases). Germline V gene data show CDR1 as SGHNT and CDR2 as YYREEE (reference sequence). V lost 4 bases and J lost 0, with 11 bases in between. There are 14 residues in the CDR3. DNA for the CDR3: TGTGCCAGCAGCGGCCAGGGGAGCTCCTACGAGCAGTACTTC. It translates to CASSGQGSSYEQYF.

The CDR3 bases are TGTGCCAGCAGCTTATTTACTAGCGGGAGCACAGATACGCAGTATTTT. It codes for CASSLFTSGSTDTQYF. The J gene is TRBJ2-3, the V gene TRBV7-9; TRBD2 aligns across 9 bases. The CDR3 is 16 residues long. The junction had 3 bases not matched to a gene; V was cut back by 2 bases and J by 0 bases. Germline V gene data show CDR1 as SEHNR and CDR2 as FQNEAQ (reference sequence).

This sequence joins TRBV4-1 and TRBJ1-2, with unresolved D. Deletions cut 3 bases from V and 6 bases from J, with 17 bases between. This CDR3 has 15 residues. In germline, CDR1 is MGHRA, CDR2 YSYEKL. In DNA form, the CDR3 reads TGCGCCAGCAGCCACGAACAAGGCCCCCGGGATGGCTACACCTTC. This encodes CASSHEQGPRDGYTF.

This chain links TRBV6-5 with TRBJ1-2; 9 positions match TRBD1. This CDR3 comprises 15 residues. CDR1 and CDR2 from the germline V gene are MNHEY and SVGAGI. Losses at the gene ends were 0 bases for V and 6 bases for J; bases not matched to a gene: 5. CDR3 DNA sequence: TGTGCCAGCAGTTACTCTGCCGGGACAGGGAATGGCTACACCTTC. Protein product: CASSYSAGTGNGYTF.

The rearrangement uses TRBV29-1 and TRBJ2-1; 15 positions agree with TRBD2. Germline V gives CDR1 SQVTM, CDR2 ANQGSEA. There are 15 residues in the CDR3. Trimming removed 5 bases from V and 4 bases from J; junction bases left unmatched: 3. The CDR3 is CSVWGLAGGYNEQFF. The CDR3 DNA is TGCAGCGTTTGGGGACTAGCGGGAGGATACAATGAGCAGTTCTTC.

The chain has TRBV29-1 and TRBJ1-2; tentatively, D is TRBD1 (5 bases). Germline V gives CDR1 SQVTM, CDR2 ANQGSEA. The CDR3 consists of 14 residues. V lost 3 bases to trimming and J lost 2 bases, with 13 bases between them. The CDR3 loop is CSVDSKEGNYGYTF. The CDR3 coding sequence is TGCAGCGTTGATTCAAAGGAGGGGAACTATGGCTACACCTTC.

CDR3 region: CASRAQGWWSYEQYF. CDR3 sequence (DNA): TGTGCCAGCAGAGCACAGGGTTGGTGGTCCTACGAGCAGTACTTC. The gene calls are TRBV27 and TRBJ2-7; D perhaps matches TRBD1 (6 bases). Trimming removed 6 bases from V and 1 base from J, with 16 bases in between. The CDR3 runs to 15 residues. In germline, CDR1 is MNHEY, CDR2 SMNVEV (reference sequence).

V is TRBV7-8 and J is TRBJ2-1, with D unclear. The germline V gene has CDR1 SGHVS and CDR2 FQNEAQ. The CDR3 contains 14 residues. The V gene lost 0 bases and the J gene lost 6 bases, with 9 bases spanning the gap. CDR3 sequence (DNA): TGTGCCAGCAGCTTAGCGGAGTGGGGCAATGAGCAGTTCTTC. Translation: CASSLAEWGNEQFF. The full variable domain, rest sourced from reference TRBV7-8 and TRBJ2-1, is GAGVSQSPRYKVAKRGQDVALRCDPISGHVSLFWYQQALGQGPEFLTYFQNEAQLDKSGLPSDRFFAERPEGSVSTLKIQRTQQEDSAVYLCASSLAEWGNEQFFGPGTRLTVL.

The chain joins TRBV6-5 to TRBJ2-1, with D unclear. CDR1 and CDR2 (germline): MNHEY, SVGAGI. The CDR3 is made up of 16 amino acids. Trimming cost V 0 bases and J 5 bases, with 14 bases left between them. The DNA of the CDR3 is TGTGCCAGCAGTTACTCGTGGCGGTTTGACGACAATGAGCAGTTCTTC. As protein: CASSYSWRFDDNEQFF.

The chain links TRBV7-9 to TRBJ2-1, with 9 bases fitting TRBD1. There are 16 residues in the CDR3. Germline assignment: CDR1 SEHNR and CDR2 FQNEAQ (reference sequence). Losses at the gene ends were 5 bases for V and 4 bases for J; bases not matched to a gene: 9. The CDR3 bases are TGTGCCAGCAGCCCAGGACAGGGGTTGCCTTACAATGAGCAGTTCTTC. Encoded protein: CASSPGQGLPYNEQFF.

This clone was seen just once. V usage is TRBV15 and J usage is TRBJ2-3, with D unclear. In germline, CDR1 is LNHNV, CDR2 YYDKDF (reference sequence). The CDR3 sequence is 17 residues long. The germline V and J ends were trimmed by 3 bases and 6 bases, with 22 bases remaining between them. The CDR3 DNA reads as TGTGCCACCAGCAGGGCCGGAGAGGCCGTTCGTGTGGATACGCAGTATTTT. Translation: CATSRAGEAVRVDTQYF. Full variable domain (rest looked up from reference TRBV15 and TRBJ2-3): DAMVIQNPRYQVTQFGKPVTLSCSQTLNHNVMYWYQQKSSQAPKLLFHYYDKDFNNEADTPDNFQSRRPNTSFCFLDIRSPGLGDTAMYLCATSRAGEAVRVDTQYFGPGTRLTVL.

This clone was counted once. The chain couples TRBV19 to TRBJ2-2; 8 nucleotides agree with TRBD2. CDR1 is LNHDA and CDR2 is SQIVND in the germline V gene (reference sequence). The length of the CDR3 is 15 residues. The V and J ends lost 4 bases and 7 bases, in that order; junction bases with no gene match: 8. CDR3 nucleotides: TGTGCCAGTAGTACTATGGGACTAGGGAGCGGGGAGCTGTTTTTT. This encodes CASSTMGLGSGELFF.

The chain couples TRBV6-5 to TRBJ2-4; no clear D. CDR1 and CDR2 from the germline V gene are MNHEY and SVGAGI. V was clipped by 0 bases and J by 4 bases, with 10 bases between them. The CDR3 consists of 15 residues. CDR3 nucleotides: TGTGCCAGCAGTTACTCGACGTGGGATAAAAACATTCAGTACTTC. It specifies CASSYSTWDKNIQYF.

This sequence joins TRBV9 and TRBJ2-5, with D tentatively TRBD1 or TRBD2 (6 bases each). The ends were cut back, 4 bases at V and 5 bases at J, with 18 bases in the middle. This CDR3 is 15 amino acids long. From germline, CDR1 is SGDLS and CDR2 YYNGEE. The CDR3, as DNA: TGTGCCAGCAGCCCATACAGGGTGGGGAGGGAGACCCAGTACTTC. Encoded protein: CASSPYRVGRETQYF.

The chain joins TRBV4-1 to TRBJ2-7, with D possibly being TRBD2 (6 bases). This CDR3 has 15 residues. V shed 2 bases and J shed 0 bases, with 11 bases lying between them. Looked up from germline, CDR1 is MGHRA and CDR2 is YSYEKL. In DNA, the CDR3 is TGCGCCAGCAGCCAACTCCGGGAGAGCTCCTACGAGCAGTACTTC. Amino acids: CASSQLRESSYEQYF.

The V and J genes are TRBV7-9 and TRBJ1-3; no definite D call. Germline V gene data show CDR1 as SEHNR and CDR2 as FQNEAQ (reference sequence). V was clipped by 1 base and J by 0 bases, with 10 bases between them. The length of the CDR3 is 16 residues. CDR3 sequence (DNA): TGTGCCAGCAGCTTAGACCTCGTGAGCTCTGGAAACACCATATATTTT. Amino acid sequence: CASSLDLVSSGNTIYF.